A single sample is the source of the 3 T cell receptor beta chains below, sequenced in a study of T-cell reconstitution after alpha-beta-depleted transplantation in children. A TCRbeta library incorporating unique molecular identifiers was prepared. MiXCR was run by TCRdb on the PCR reads, yielding one entry per CDR3 protein. The sample comprises 100,000 or so distinct CDR3 sequences, 4.5% to 7.5% of which are singletons, and 5.5% to 6.5% rests with the top ten. The sequencing here drew on PBMCs, mostly from graft donor cells, taken 60 days after TCRalphabeta/CD19-depleted stem cell transplant. The source of these receptors is a female patient aged 2-15 years who had a stem cell transplant for Fanconi anemia, so the T cells may come from the graft donor.

This clonotype was counted ten times or more. The chain uses TRBV5-1 and TRBJ2-2; TRBD2 agrees at 11 bases. V lost 4 bases to trimming and J lost 8 bases; unmatched junction nucleotides: 19. CDR1 and CDR2 (germline): SGHRS, YFSETQ. This CDR3 region has 19 residues. The DNA of the CDR3 is TGCGCCAGCAGCACATTCTTCGTTAGCGGGGGGGTCCCCACGGGGGAGCTGTTTTTT. It yields the protein CASSTFFVSGGVPTGELFF.

This clonotype occurred many times. The genes are TRBV20-1 and TRBJ2-1; 9 bases are shared with TRBD2. This CDR3 spans 15 amino acids. Germline CDR1 reads DFQATT; CDR2 reads SNEGSKA (reference sequence). Losses at the gene ends were 6 bases for V and 4 bases for J; bases not matched to a gene: 10. The CDR3 region has the DNA TGCAGTGCGAACACCCCTAGCGGGGTTTACAATGAGCAGTTCTTC. Translation gives CSANTPSGVYNEQFF.

In its sample, this clonotype was seen many times. The chain joins TRBV28 to TRBJ2-7; TRBD2 aligns across 14 bases. V was pared by 4 bases and J by 7 bases, with 6 bases of the junction left unmatched. Germline assignment: CDR1 MDHEN and CDR2 SYDVKM. CDR3 length: 15 residues. The CDR3 loop is CASSSGLAGVREQYF. CDR3 nucleotide sequence: TGTGCCAGCAGTTCGGGACTAGCGGGAGTAAGGGAGCAGTACTTC.